The 17 T cell receptor beta chains in this list originate from one sample, sequenced in a study of shared clonotypes between healthy human individuals. Terminally differentiated effector memory CD45RA+ cells were excluded from the naive CD8 cells, which were CD45RO-negative and positively selected for CCR7. Repertoires were generated with immunoSEQ multiplex PCR, while TCRdb's copy carries only in-frame clones and drops some. Of 1.5 million to 2.5 million clones detected, about 95% appear once; the ten largest clones hold 1% to 1.5%. The sequencing sample was made of naive CD8+ T cells sorted from blood. Receptors originate from a man between 18 and 35 years old in good health.

This clone came up once. V gene TRBV2 combines with J gene TRBJ2-7; D gene unclear. The CDR3 has 10 amino acids. Germline V gene lookup returns CDR1 SNHLY and CDR2 FYNNEI. V lost 4 bases and J 7 bases, leaving 5 bases between the germline ends. DNA of the CDR3: TGTGCCAGCAGTGCCAGTGAGCAGTACTTC. It specifies CASSASEQYF.

The chain joins TRBV2 to TRBJ1-1, with a tentative D call TRBD1 (5 bases). CDR1 and CDR2 (germline): SNHLY, FYNNEI. V was cut by 7 bases and J by 13 bases, with 25 bases left in between. CDR3 length: 14 amino acids. In nucleotides, the CDR3 is TGTGCCAGCAATCTTAAAGGGGCACGGGGTCCAGGTTTCTTT. This encodes CASNLKGARGPGFF.

The V gene is TRBV4-3, the J gene TRBJ2-7, with 8 bases fitting TRBD1. The ends lost 3 bases at V and 3 bases at J; junction bases unmatched: 7. The CDR3 totals 15 residues. Germline loops: CDR1 LGHNA, CDR2 YSLEER. This chain's CDR3 is CASSQTRDRYYEQYF. The CDR3 DNA reads TGCGCCAGCAGCCAGACCCGGGACAGGTACTACGAGCAGTACTTC.

The table lists this clone with a count of one. V gene TRBV15 combines with J gene TRBJ1-1, with TRBD1 as a possible D gene (6 bases). V was clipped by 5 bases and J by 1 base, with 11 bases between them. The CDR3 consists of 14 residues. CDR1 and CDR2 (germline): LNHNV, YYDKDF (reference sequence). Written as DNA, the CDR3 is TGTGCCACCAGCGGAGGGGGTGAGAACACTGAAGCTTTCTTT. This codes for CATSGGGENTEAFF.

The chain joins TRBV18 to TRBJ2-3; D is possibly TRBD1 (6 bases). Germline V lookup: CDR1 KGHSH, CDR2 LQKENI. The V and J ends lost 3 bases and 5 bases respectively, with 15 bases between them. The CDR3 loop spans 15 amino acids. This CDR3 reads CASSPTGGFLDTQYF. CDR3 bases: TGTGCCAGCTCACCGACAGGCGGTTTTTTAGATACGCAGTATTTT. Full variable domain (outside the CDR3, taken from reference TRBV18 and TRBJ2-3): NAGVMQNPRHLVRRRGQEARLRCSPMKGHSHVYWYRQLPEEGLKFMVYLQKENIIDESGMPKERFSAEFPKEGPSILRIQQVVRGDSAAYFCASSPTGGFLDTQYFGPGTRLTVL.

A single count supports this clone. The rearrangement joins TRBV5-4 to TRBJ2-2; no clear D. The CDR3 totals 13 residues. Germline V CDR1 and CDR2: SGHNT, YYREEE (reference sequence). V was shortened by 10 bases and J by 0 bases, with 10 bases between the two germline ends. The CDR3 coding sequence is TGTGCCCCCTCAAACGCGAACACCGGGGAGCTGTTTTTT. It codes for CAPSNANTGELFF.

The CDR3: CASRAPDLPSYEQYF. CDR3 in DNA: TGCGCCAGCAGGGCTCCTGACCTTCCTTCCTACGAGCAGTACTTC. This chain connects TRBV10-2 to TRBJ2-7; D remains ambiguous. Germline values: CDR1 WSHSY, CDR2 SAAADI. The CDR3 spans 15 residues. With 6 bases removed from V and 1 base from J, the gap between germline ends came to 16 bases.

The V and J genes are TRBV30 and TRBJ2-1; no reliable D call. The CDR3 is 13 residues long. Germline values: CDR1 GTSNPN, CDR2 SVGIG (reference sequence). V lost 3 bases and J 8 bases, leaving 14 bases between the germline ends. DNA for the CDR3: TGTGCCTGGAGCCCTTCAGTCGTATATGAGCAGTTCTTC. Its translation is CAWSPSVVYEQFF.

As for this clone: The sample has other DNA sequences that encode this CDR3 too. This CDR3 reads CASSVGLADSYEQYF. CDR3 nucleotides: TGTGCCAGCAGCGTCGGGCTAGCGGACTCCTACGAGCAGTACTTC. This sequence joins TRBV9 and TRBJ2-7; 7 bases line up with TRBD2. Germline CDR1 and CDR2: SGDLS and YYNGEE. The CDR3 is made up of 15 amino acids. The V gene end was trimmed by 2 bases and the J gene end by 0 bases; junction bases not matched to a gene: 5.

The chain couples TRBV28 to TRBJ1-1; tentative D call: TRBD1 (6 bases). CDR3 length equals 15 residues. Trimming shortened V by 8 bases and J by 10 bases, and 26 bases separated the two germline ends. Germline lookup yields CDR1 MDHEN and CDR2 SYDVKM. CDR3 sequence reads: CASPPVGDNPLGAFF. The CDR3 nucleotides read TGTGCCAGCCCCCCGGTCGGGGACAACCCACTCGGAGCTTTCTTT.

The chain combines TRBV11-2 with TRBJ2-2, with D uncertain. The CDR3 is 14 amino acids. V lost 5 bases, J lost 4 bases, and 11 bases lay in between. The germline V gene has CDR1 SGHAT and CDR2 FQNNGV. The CDR3 loop is CASSTRLGTGELFF. The DNA of the CDR3 is TGTGCCAGCAGCACACGACTGGGCACCGGGGAGCTGTTTTTT.

This clone was seen once. This rearrangement joins TRBV5-1 to TRBJ2-5; TRBD1 matches at 7 bases. Germline values: CDR1 SGHRS, CDR2 YFSETQ. This CDR3 region has 17 residues. V trimming: 9 bases; J trimming: 4 bases; junction bases outside the gene matches: 21. The CDR3: CATSRWSEGAEGETQYF. The DNA of the CDR3 is TGCGCCACCTCGCGCTGGAGCGAGGGGGCTGAGGGAGAGACCCAGTACTTC.

This clone was counted between two and nine times. This chain connects TRBV30 to TRBJ1-6; D is perhaps TRBD1 (5 bases). Germline CDR1 is GTSNPN and CDR2 is SVGIG (reference sequence). Trimming removed 1 base at V and 9 bases at J, with 10 bases between. This CDR3 spans 13 amino acids. The DNA of the CDR3 is TGTGCCTGGAGTGCTGACAGAGGTTCACCCCTCCACTTT. It yields the protein CAWSADRGSPLHF.

The chain has TRBV9 and TRBJ2-1, with 14 bases fitting TRBD2. Germline values: CDR1 SGDLS, CDR2 YYNGEE. Trimming cost V 4 bases and J 5 bases; bases outside gene matches: 8. This CDR3 is built from 17 residues. The CDR3 sequence is CASSTGLAGEKDNEQFF. CDR3 bases: TGTGCCAGCAGCACGGGACTAGCGGGAGAGAAGGACAATGAGCAGTTCTTC. Looking up the rest from reference TRBV9 and TRBJ2-1 gives the full variable domain: DSGVTQTPKHLITATGQRVTLRCSPRSGDLSVYWYQQSLDQGLQFLIQYYNGEERAKGNILERFSAQQFPDLHSELNLSSLELGDSALYFCASSTGLAGEKDNEQFFGPGTRLTVL.

CDR3 loop: CASSYFVTGDEQYF. In DNA, the CDR3 is TGTGCCAGCAGTTACTTTGTGACAGGGGACGAGCAGTACTTC. V gene TRBV6-5 combines with J gene TRBJ2-7; 8 nucleotides agree with TRBD1. The V gene end was trimmed by 1 base and the J gene end by 5 bases; junction bases not matched to a gene: 4. This CDR3 is 14 amino acids long. From germline, CDR1 is MNHEY and CDR2 SVGAGI.

This chain joins TRBV6-5 and TRBJ1-2; D gene unclear. The germline CDR1 and CDR2 sequences are MNHEY and SVGAGI. V was shortened by 2 bases and J by 2 bases, with 9 bases between the two germline ends. The CDR3 is 14 amino acids. CDR3 DNA sequence: TGTGCCAGCAGTTACGCGTCGGGGAACTATGGCTACACCTTC. Translated: CASSYASGNYGYTF.

The chain is built from TRBV2 and TRBJ2-3; 8 nucleotides match TRBD1. Germline assignment: CDR1 SNHLY and CDR2 FYNNEI. J was trimmed by 3 bases and V by 6 bases; bases with no gene match: 8. CDR3 length: 15 amino acids. The CDR3 spells CASSHGQGETDTQYF. The CDR3 DNA reads as TGTGCCAGCAGCCACGGACAGGGTGAGACAGATACGCAGTATTTT. The complete variable domain, with remaining parts taken from reference TRBV2 and TRBJ2-3, reads EPEVTQTPSHQVTQMGQEVILRCVPISNHLYFYWYRQILGQKVEFLVSFYNNEISEKSEIFDDQFSVERPDGSNFTLKIRSTKLEDSAMYFCASSHGQGETDTQYFGPGTRLTVL.